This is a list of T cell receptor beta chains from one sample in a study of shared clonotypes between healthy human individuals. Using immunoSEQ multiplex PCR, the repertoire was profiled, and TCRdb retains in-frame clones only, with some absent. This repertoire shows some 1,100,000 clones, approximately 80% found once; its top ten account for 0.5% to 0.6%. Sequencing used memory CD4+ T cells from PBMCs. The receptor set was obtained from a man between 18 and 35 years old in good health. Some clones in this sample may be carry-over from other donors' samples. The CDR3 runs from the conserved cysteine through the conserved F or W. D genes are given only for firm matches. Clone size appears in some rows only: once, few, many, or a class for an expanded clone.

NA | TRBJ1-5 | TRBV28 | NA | CASRLPGGGNQPQHF | TGTGCCAGCAGATTACCGGGGGGGGGCAATCAGCCCCAGCATTTT
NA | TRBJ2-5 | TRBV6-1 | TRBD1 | CASRPTGGQETQYF | TGTGCCAGCAGGCCGACAGGGGGCCAAGAGACCCAGTACTTC
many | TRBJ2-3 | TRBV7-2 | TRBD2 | CASSITSGHTDTQYF | TGTGCCAGCAGCATTACTAGCGGACACACAGATACGCAGTATTTT
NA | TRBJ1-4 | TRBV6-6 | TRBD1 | CASSRTGGSEKLFF | TGTGCCAGCAGTCGGACAGGGGGGAGTGAAAAACTGTTTTTT
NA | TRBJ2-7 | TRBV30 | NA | CAWSAEYEQYF | TGTGCCTGGAGTGCAGAGTACGAGCAGTACTTC
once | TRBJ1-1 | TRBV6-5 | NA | CASSPWDRKNTEAFF | TGTGCCAGCAGTCCGTGGGACCGAAAGAACACTGAAGCTTTCTTT
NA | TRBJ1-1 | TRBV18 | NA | CASSPRMGVNTEAFF | TGTGCCAGCTCACCACGTATGGGAGTGAACACTGAAGCTTTCTTT
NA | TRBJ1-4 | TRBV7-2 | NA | CASSLGGRSEKLFF | TGTGCCAGCAGCTTGGGGGGCCGGAGTGAAAAACTGTTTTTT
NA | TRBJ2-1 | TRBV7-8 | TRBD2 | CASSLVAGGPDNEQFF | TGTGCCAGCAGCTTGGTCGCGGGAGGGCCAGACAATGAGCAGTTCTTC
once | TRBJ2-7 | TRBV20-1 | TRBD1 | CSAEGGREQYF | TGCAGTGCCGAAGGGGGCCGGGAGCAGTACTTC
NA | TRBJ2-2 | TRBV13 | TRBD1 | CASSLRKGARRSNTGELFF | TGTGCCAGCAGCTTAAGAAAGGGGGCAAGAAGATCCAACACCGGGGAGCTGTTTTTT
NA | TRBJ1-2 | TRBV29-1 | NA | CSVAWGNDGYTF | TGCAGCGTGGCATGGGGTAATGATGGCTACACCTTC
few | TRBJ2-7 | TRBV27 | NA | CASSRSFSYEQYF | TGTGCCAGCAGCCGGAGTTTCTCCTACGAGCAGTACTTC
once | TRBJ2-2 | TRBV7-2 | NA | CASRPGQNTGELFF | TGTGCCAGCAGACCCGGCCAGAACACCGGGGAGCTGTTTTTT
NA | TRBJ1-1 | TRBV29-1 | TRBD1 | CSAAGTGRLTEAFF | TGCAGCGCCGCGGGGACAGGGAGGCTCACTGAAGCTTTCTTT
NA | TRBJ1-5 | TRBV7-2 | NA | CASSPSGTDSNQPQHF | TGTGCCAGCAGCCCCTCGGGGACGGATAGCAATCAGCCCCAGCATTTT
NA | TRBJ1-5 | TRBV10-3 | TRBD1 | CAISERQGDQPQHF | TGTGCCATCAGTGAGAGACAGGGGGATCAGCCCCAGCATTTT
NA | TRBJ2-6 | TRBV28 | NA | CASYSRGTSGANVLTF | TGTGCCAGTTATTCCAGGGGAACGTCTGGGGCCAACGTCCTGACTTTC
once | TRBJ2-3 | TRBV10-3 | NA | CAISESRQDTDTQYF | TGTGCCATCAGTGAGTCGCGGCAGGACACAGATACGCAGTATTTT
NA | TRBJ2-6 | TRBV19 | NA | CASRPSGANVLTF | TGTGCCAGTAGACCGAGTGGGGCCAACGTCCTGACTTTC
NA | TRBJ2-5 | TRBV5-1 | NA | CASSLGAGDLKETQYF | TGCGCCAGCAGCTTGGGGGCAGGGGATCTTAAAGAGACCCAGTACTTC
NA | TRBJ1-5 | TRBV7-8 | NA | CASSPDPNQPQHF | TGTGCCAGCAGCCCTGACCCCAATCAGCCCCAGCATTTT
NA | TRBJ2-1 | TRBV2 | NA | CATRVRDEQFF | TGTGCCACCCGGGTCAGGGATGAGCAGTTCTTC
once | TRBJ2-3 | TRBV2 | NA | CASSERGLGLDTQYF | TGTGCCAGCAGTGAGCGGGGACTGGGATTGGATACGCAGTATTTT
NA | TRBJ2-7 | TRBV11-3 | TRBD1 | CASSPGQGEVYEQYF | TGTGCCAGCAGCCCCGGACAGGGGGAGGTCTACGAGCAGTACTTC
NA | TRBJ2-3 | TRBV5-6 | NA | CASSSRPGDTQYF | TGTGCCAGCAGCTCTAGACCCGGGGATACGCAGTATTTT
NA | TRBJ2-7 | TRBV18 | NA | CASSPERRRKYF | TGTGCCAGCTCACCAGAGCGGAGGCGCAAGTACTTC
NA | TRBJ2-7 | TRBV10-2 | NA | CASRGEDEQYF | TGCGCCAGCAGAGGTGAAGACGAGCAGTACTTC
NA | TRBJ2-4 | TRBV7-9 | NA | CASSPPSRGGPVQYF | TGTGCCAGCAGCCCCCCCAGCAGGGGGGGTCCGGTTCAGTACTTC
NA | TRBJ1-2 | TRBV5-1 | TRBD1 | CASSSGQGAENGYTF | TGCGCCAGCAGCTCGGGACAGGGGGCGGAGAATGGCTACACCTTC
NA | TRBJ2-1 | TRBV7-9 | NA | CASGPTEGQFF | TGTGCCAGCGGGCCGACAGAAGGGCAGTTCTTC
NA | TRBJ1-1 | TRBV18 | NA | CASSPLHTEAFF | TGTGCCAGCTCCCCATTGCACACTGAAGCTTTCTTT
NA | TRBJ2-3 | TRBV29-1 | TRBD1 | CSVERLGQGGTDTQYF | TGCAGCGTTGAAAGGTTAGGACAGGGTGGCACAGATACGCAGTATTTT
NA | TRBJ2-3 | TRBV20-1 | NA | CSANWGDTQYF | TGCAGTGCTAATTGGGGGGATACGCAGTATTTT
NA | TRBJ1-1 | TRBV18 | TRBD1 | CASSPGQVEGTEAFF | TGTGCCAGCTCACCAGGACAGGTAGAGGGCACTGAAGCTTTCTTT
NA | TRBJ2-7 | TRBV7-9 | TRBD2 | CASSLITSGVHSSYEQYF | TGTGCCAGCAGCTTAATAACTAGCGGGGTCCATAGCTCCTACGAGCAGTACTTC
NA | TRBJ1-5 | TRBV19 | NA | CASTGDWSNQPQHF | TGTGCCAGTACAGGGGATTGGAGCAATCAGCCCCAGCATTTT
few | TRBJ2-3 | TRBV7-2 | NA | CASSLESGRTDTQYF | TGTGCCAGCAGCTTAGAGTCGGGAAGGACAGATACGCAGTATTTT
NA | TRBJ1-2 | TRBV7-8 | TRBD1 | CASSLVSTGIYTF | TGTGCCAGCAGCTTAGTTTCGACAGGGATATACACCTTC
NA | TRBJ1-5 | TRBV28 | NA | CAIDDRSSNQPQHF | TGTGCCATCGACGACAGGAGTAGCAATCAGCCCCAGCATTTT
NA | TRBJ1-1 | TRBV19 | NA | CASRARGPGGVNTEAFF | TGTGCCAGTAGAGCTAGGGGCCCTGGGGGCGTGAACACTGAAGCTTTCTTT
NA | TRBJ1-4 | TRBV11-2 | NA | CASSPTRVGEKLFF | TGTGCCAGCAGCCCTACTAGGGTGGGCGAAAAACTGTTTTTT
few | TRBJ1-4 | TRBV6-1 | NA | CASSERGAGNEKLFF | TGTGCCAGCAGTGAAAGGGGGGCCGGTAATGAAAAACTGTTTTTT
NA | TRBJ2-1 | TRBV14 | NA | CASSPAKRGEGYNEQFF | TGTGCCAGCAGCCCTGCGAAACGAGGGGAAGGCTACAATGAGCAGTTCTTC
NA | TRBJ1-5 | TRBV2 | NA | CASSGQGNQPQHF | TGTGCCAGCAGTGGCCAGGGCAATCAGCCCCAGCATTTT
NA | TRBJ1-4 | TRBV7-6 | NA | CASSLGRGEGKLFF | TGTGCCAGCAGCTTAGGTCGCGGAGAAGGCAAACTGTTTTTT
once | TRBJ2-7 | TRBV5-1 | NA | CASSLAQGKYEQYF | TGCGCCAGCAGCTTGGCGCAGGGGAAGTACGAGCAGTACTTC
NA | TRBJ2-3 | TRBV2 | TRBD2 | CATSKSGRTDTQYF | TGTGCCACTTCAAAAAGCGGGAGAACTGATACGCAGTATTTT
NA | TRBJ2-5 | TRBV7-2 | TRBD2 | CASSPTREKETQYF | TGTGCCAGCAGCCCAACGCGGGAGAAAGAGACCCAGTACTTC
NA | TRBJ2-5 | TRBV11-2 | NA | CASSLVGKETQYF | TGTGCCAGCAGCTTAGTCGGGAAAGAGACCCAGTACTTC
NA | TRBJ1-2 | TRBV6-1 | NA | CASSRDRNGYTF | TGTGCCAGCAGCCGAGACAGGAACGGCTACACCTTC
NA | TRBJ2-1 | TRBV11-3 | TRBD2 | CASSLGLAGAEQFF | TGTGCCAGCAGCTTAGGACTAGCGGGAGCCGAGCAGTTCTTC
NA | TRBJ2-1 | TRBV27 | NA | CASSFTPVRALNEQFF | TGTGCCAGCAGTTTTACCCCAGTCAGGGCCCTTAATGAGCAGTTCTTC
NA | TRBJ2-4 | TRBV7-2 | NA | CASSLAGHRVGNIQYF | TGTGCCAGCAGCTTAGCGGGCCACAGGGTCGGAAACATTCAGTACTTC